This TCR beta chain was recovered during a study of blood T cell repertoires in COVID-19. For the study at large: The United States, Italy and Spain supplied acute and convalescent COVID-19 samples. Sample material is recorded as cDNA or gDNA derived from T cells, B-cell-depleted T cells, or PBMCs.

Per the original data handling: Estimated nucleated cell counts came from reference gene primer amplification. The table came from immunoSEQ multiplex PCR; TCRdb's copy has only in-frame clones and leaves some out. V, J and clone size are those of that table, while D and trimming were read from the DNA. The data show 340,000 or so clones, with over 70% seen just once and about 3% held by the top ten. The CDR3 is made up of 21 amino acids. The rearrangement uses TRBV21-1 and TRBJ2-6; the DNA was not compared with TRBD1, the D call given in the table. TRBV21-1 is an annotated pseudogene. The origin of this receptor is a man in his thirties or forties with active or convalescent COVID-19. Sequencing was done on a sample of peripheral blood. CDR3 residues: CASSKDPEGDRSSSGANVLTF. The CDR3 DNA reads TGTGCCAGCAGCAAAGATCCTGAGGGGGACAGGTCAAGCTCTGGGGCCAACGTCCTGACTTTC.